A selection of T cell receptor beta chains follows, all from one sample in a study of shared T cell receptors in the human thymus. Sequenced by immunoSEQ multiplex PCR; TCRdb stores in-frame clones only, minus some. The data show around 730,000 clones, 70% to 90% seen once. The sample also formed part of further work on human thymus T cells.

The sample comprised thymocytes. These receptors all come from a girl under three years old with a congenital heart defect. CDR3s include the opening cysteine and the closing phenylalanine or tryptophan. The D gene is left open where the match is weak. Clone size appears in some rows only: once, few, many, or a class for an expanded clone.

CDR3nt	CDR3aa	d_gene	len	v_gene	j_gene	abundance
TGCGCCAGCAGCCACGAAGACAGGGTGTGTGGCTACACCTTC	CASSHEDRVCGYTF	TRBD1	14	TRBV5-1	TRBJ1-2	.
TGTGCCAGCAGCCTAGGGGGGGTCGCCGGCTACGAGCAGTACTTC	CASSLGGVAGYEQYF	.	15	TRBV7-9	TRBJ2-7	.
TGTGCCAGCAGTGCAGACAGGGGAGACTTAGAGGAGCAGTTCTTC	CASSADRGDLEEQFF	TRBD1	15	TRBV2	TRBJ2-1	.
TGTGCCAGCAGCTTAGGACAGGGAAAGGTGTTGTACGAGCAGTACTTC	CASSLGQGKVLYEQYF	TRBD1	16	TRBV7-6	TRBJ2-7	few
TGTGCCAGCAGCTTAGAGCGAGCGGGGGGGCAGGAAGATACGCAGTATTTT	CASSLERAGGQEDTQYF	TRBD2	17	TRBV13	TRBJ2-3	.
TGTGCCAGCAGCCCCCGACAGCCTCTCAATCAGCCCCAGCATTTT	CASSPRQPLNQPQHF	.	15	TRBV6-1	TRBJ1-5	.
TGTGCCAGCAGCTTACCCTCGGGAACAGGGGCCAACGTCCTGACTTTC	CASSLPSGTGANVLTF	.	16	TRBV7-4	TRBJ2-6	.
TGTGCCAGCAGCTTAGGGAATGGAGACCCAGAAATGAACACTGAAGCTTTCTTT	CASSLGNGDPEMNTEAFF	.	18	TRBV7-9	TRBJ1-1	.
TGTGCCAGCAGTTACGATTTCAGGGGGTGGCAGTCTGAAGCTTTCTTT	CASSYDFRGWQSEAFF	TRBD1	16	TRBV6-5	TRBJ1-1	once
TGTGCCAGTAGAATGTACGAGCAGTACTTC	CASRMYEQYF	.	10	TRBV6-1	TRBJ2-7	.
TGCGCCAGCAGCTCCTTAATAAGGACAGGACGGAGGAACACTGAAGCTTTCTTT	CASSSLIRTGRRNTEAFF	TRBD1	18	TRBV5-1	TRBJ1-1	.
TGTGCCATCAGTGGGGGGGAGATAAAGGAGAATGGCTACACCTTC	CAISGGEIKENGYTF	.	15	TRBV10-3	TRBJ1-2	.
TGCGCCAGCAGCCAATTAACTGAAGCTTTCTTT	CASSQLTEAFF	.	11	TRBV4-1	TRBJ1-1	.
TGTGCCAGCAGCTTAGAGGCAGCGGGGGCATACAATGAGCAGTTCTTC	CASSLEAAGAYNEQFF	TRBD2	16	TRBV11-2	TRBJ2-1	.
TGTGCCAGCAGCTCAGCCAAGGGAGGCTATGGCTACACCTTC	CASSSAKGGYGYTF	.	14	TRBV7-2	TRBJ1-2	few
TGTGCCAGCAGCCCAGCCCGGATTAGGGGAGAAAAACTGTTTTTT	CASSPARIRGEKLFF	.	15	TRBV9	TRBJ1-4	few